Presented here are 21 T cell receptor beta chains from one specimen sequenced in a study of blood T cells in healthy people across ages. A second 7 to 11 cycle PCR used barcoded and J-beta primers. MiXCR was run by TCRdb on the 5' RACE reads, yielding one entry per CDR3 protein. There are roughly 700,000 distinct CDR3 sequences in the sample; over 45% occur only once, and around a third lies in the top ten. The sequencing input was blood. The receptors originated from a woman in her fifties or sixties in good health.

This clonotype was found many times. The chain carries TRBV7-2 and TRBJ2-7, with TRBD2 identical over 7 bases. Trimming took 2 bases from V and 0 from J; bases not matched to a gene: 4. The CDR3 has 15 amino acids. CDR1 is SGHTA, CDR2 FQGNSA, per germline. For the CDR3, the DNA is TGTGCCAGCAGCTTAAGAGCGGGGAGCTCCTACGAGCAGTACTTC. Translated, it gives CASSLRAGSSYEQYF.

V usage is TRBV30 and J usage is TRBJ2-1; no clear D gene. The V gene's germline CDR1 is GTSNPN and CDR2 SVGIG (reference sequence). Trimming removed 2 bases from V and 8 bases from J, with 7 bases in between. The CDR3 extends over 11 amino acids. The CDR3 reads CAWSQYDEQFF. Here the CDR3 DNA reads TGTGCCTGGAGTCAGTATGATGAGCAGTTCTTC.

V usage is TRBV7-2 and J usage is TRBJ2-7, with TRBD1 matching 9 bases. Losses at the gene ends were 5 bases for V and 1 base for J; bases not matched to a gene: 9. The CDR3 extends over 16 amino acids. CDR1 is SGHTA and CDR2 is FQGNSA in the germline V gene. The CDR3 protein is CASSTSGTGYSYEQYF. The DNA for the CDR3 is TGTGCCAGCAGCACATCCGGGACAGGGTATTCCTACGAGCAGTACTTC.

The chain joins TRBV29-1 to TRBJ1-2, with no clear D. The CDR3 has 11 amino acids. V lost 3 bases to trimming and J lost 6 bases, with 8 bases between them. CDR1 and CDR2 (germline): SQVTM, ANQGSEA. The CDR3 is CSVDRWNGYTF. CDR3 sequence (DNA): TGCAGCGTTGATAGGTGGAATGGCTACACCTTC.

In this sample, this clonotype turned up a few times. V gene TRBV5-1 combines with J gene TRBJ2-1, with TRBD2 matching over 15 bases. The V and J ends lost 4 bases and 7 bases, in that order; junction bases with no gene match: 3. This CDR3 has 15 amino acids. Germline CDR1 and CDR2: SGHRS and YFSETQ. The CDR3 loop is CASSTGTSGRNEQFF. In DNA form, the CDR3 reads TGCGCCAGCAGCACAGGGACTAGCGGGAGGAATGAGCAGTTCTTC. Together with reference TRBV5-1 and TRBJ2-1, the CDR3 gives the full variable domain: KAGVTQTPRYLIKTRGQQVTLSCSPISGHRSVSWYQQTPGQGLQFLFEYFSETQRNKGNFPGRFSGRQFSNSRSEMNVSTLELGDSALYLCASSTGTSGRNEQFFGPGTRLTVL.

This clonotype was seen at least ten times. V and J are TRBV29-1 and TRBJ2-3, with D possibly TRBD2 on 5 matching bases. The germline CDR1 and CDR2 sequences are SQVTM and ANQGSEA. The V end lost 0 bases, the J end lost 5 bases, and 15 bases lay between the germline ends. The CDR3 has 15 residues. The CDR3 is CSVEDLPGEVDTQYF. The CDR3 nucleotides read TGCAGCGTTGAAGATTTGCCCGGGGAAGTAGATACGCAGTATTTT.

The V and J genes are TRBV2 and TRBJ2-7; 11 bases align to TRBD2. CDR1 SNHLY and CDR2 FYNNEI come from the germline V gene. This CDR3 contains 17 residues. The J segment lost 0 bases and the V segment lost 5 bases, leaving 9 bases of the junction unmatched. CDR3 DNA: TGTGCCAGCAGTCTACCTACTAGCGGGAGTGTCTCCTACGAGCAGTACTTC. Its translation: CASSLPTSGSVSYEQYF.

This clonotype has only a few counts. CDR3 DNA sequence: TGCAGTGCTAAAAATAGCGGGAGTAAGAACGAGCAGTACTTC. Its translation is CSAKNSGSKNEQYF. The chain employs TRBV20-1 and TRBJ2-7; TRBD2 agrees at 9 bases. The V and J ends lost 4 bases and 5 bases, in that order; junction bases with no gene match: 9. The CDR3 covers 14 residues. Germline V CDR1 and CDR2: DFQATT, SNEGSKA (reference sequence).

The chain couples TRBV9 to TRBJ2-5, with 7 bases lining up with TRBD2. From germline, CDR1 is SGDLS and CDR2 YYNGEE. This CDR3 is 16 amino acids long. Unmatched junction bases numbered 16, after V lost 0 bases and J lost 11 bases. This chain's CDR3 is CASSVDVGGNHNEQYF. The DNA for the CDR3 is TGTGCCAGCAGCGTAGACGTGGGAGGGAATCACAATGAGCAGTACTTC.

With regard to this clonotype: With a much larger clone just one base away, this may be a read error. The J gene is TRBJ2-6, the V gene TRBV29-1; TRBD1 might be the D (6 bases). The CDR3 sequence is 13 residues long. Looked up from germline, CDR1 is SQVTM and CDR2 is ANQGSEA. CDR3 bases: TGCATCGTACAGGGCTCTGGGGCCAACGTCCTGACTTTC. It yields the protein CIVQGSGANVLTF.

This clonotype was seen repeatedly, ten times or more. J is TRBJ2-7 and V is TRBV29-1; 8 bases agree with TRBD2. V lost 8 bases and J lost 2; bases outside the gene matches: 8. The CDR3 consists of 13 residues. CDR1 and CDR2 from the germline V gene are SQVTM and ANQGSEA. CDR3 coding DNA: TGCAGCTTTCGGGGTAGCGGGACCTACGAGCAGTACTTC. It encodes CSFRGSGTYEQYF.

The rearrangement uses TRBV24-1 and TRBJ2-7, with D perhaps matching TRBD1 (5 bases). Germline V gene data show CDR1 as KGHDR and CDR2 as SFDVKD. The CDR3 contains 13 residues. V was cut by 6 bases and J by 2 bases, with 10 bases left in between. CDR3 loop: CATSLGHTYEQYF. In nucleotides, the CDR3 is TGTGCCACCAGTTTGGGGCATACCTACGAGCAGTACTTC.

This clonotype was detected a few times. The gene calls are TRBV28 and TRBJ2-6; D is undetermined. V was clipped by 5 bases and J by 0 bases, with 26 bases between them. CDR3 size: 21 residues. From germline, CDR1 is MDHEN and CDR2 SYDVKM. The CDR3 reads CASSITWGRYREDSGANVLTF. In nucleotides, the CDR3 is TGTGCCAGCAGTATAACGTGGGGAAGGTACAGAGAAGACTCTGGGGCCAACGTCCTGACTTTC.

This clonotype turned up a few times. The rearrangement joins TRBV4-2 to TRBJ2-7; D unclear. The germline CDR1 and CDR2 sequences are LGHNA and YNFKEQ. Trimming stripped 1 base from V and 0 bases from J, with 10 bases between. The CDR3 covers 15 residues. The chain's CDR3 is CASSQASLISYEQYF. In DNA, the CDR3 is TGTGCCAGCAGCCAAGCATCCCTGATCTCCTACGAGCAGTACTTC.

This rearrangement joins TRBV4-3 to TRBJ2-1; unclear D gene. Germline CDR1 reads LGHNA; CDR2 reads YSLEER. CDR3 size: 13 residues. Deletions cut 4 bases from V and 9 bases from J, with 13 bases between. The DNA of the CDR3 is TGCGCCAGCAGCCCCTCCAGCGTCAGTGAGCAGTTCTTC. Protein sequence: CASSPSSVSEQFF.

The rearrangement joins TRBV5-1 to TRBJ2-1; weak D call: TRBD1 (6 bases). The V end was cut by 1 base, the J end by 5 bases, with 13 bases between. The germline V gene encodes CDR1 SGHRS and CDR2 YFSETQ. There are 15 residues in the CDR3. The CDR3 here is CASSLFGGADNEQFF. Here the CDR3 DNA reads TGCGCCAGCAGCTTGTTTGGGGGCGCGGACAATGAGCAGTTCTTC. The full variable domain, rest sourced from reference TRBV5-1 and TRBJ2-1, is KAGVTQTPRYLIKTRGQQVTLSCSPISGHRSVSWYQQTPGQGLQFLFEYFSETQRNKGNFPGRFSGRQFSNSRSEMNVSTLELGDSALYLCASSLFGGADNEQFFGPGTRLTVL.

This chain connects TRBV6-2 or TRBV6-3 to TRBJ2-1; TRBD2 matches at 15 bases. CDR1 is MNHEY and CDR2 is SVGEGT in the germline V gene. Trimming removed 5 bases from V and 3 bases from J; junction bases left unmatched: 8. There are 18 residues in the CDR3. CDR3 protein: CASSRRTSGRGNYNEQFF. The CDR3 DNA reads TGTGCCAGCAGTCGCCGGACTAGCGGGAGGGGTAACTACAATGAGCAGTTCTTC.

The gene calls are TRBV7-9 and TRBJ1-4; D is perhaps TRBD1 (5 bases). The CDR3 spans 11 residues. V was trimmed by 4 bases and J by 13 bases, leaving 10 bases between them. Germline-derived CDR1 and CDR2 are SEHNR and FQNEAQ (reference sequence). Here the CDR3 reads CASSSGQLLFF. CDR3 sequence (DNA): TGTGCCAGCAGCTCAGGGCAACTACTGTTTTTT.

Only a few counts were recorded for this clonotype. V is TRBV7-8 and J is TRBJ1-4; 7 nucleotides align to TRBD1. The CDR3 totals 17 residues. V trimming: 7 bases; J trimming: 2 bases; junction bases outside the gene matches: 13. In germline, CDR1 is SGHVS, CDR2 FQNEAQ. The CDR3: CASKGAGGVSTNEKLFF. CDR3 coding DNA: TGTGCCAGCAAGGGCGCAGGGGGGGTGTCGACTAATGAAAAACTGTTTTTT.

The CDR3 reads CSAREAQRSIYNEQFF. As DNA, the CDR3 is TGCAGTGCTAGAGAGGCACAGCGGTCCATATACAATGAGCAGTTCTTC. The chain combines TRBV20-1 with TRBJ2-1; D may be TRBD2 (5 bases). The germline V gene has CDR1 DFQATT and CDR2 SNEGSKA (reference sequence). The CDR3 has 16 amino acids. V was pared by 0 bases and J by 4 bases, with 16 bases between.

The V call is TRBV20-1, the J call TRBJ1-1; no reliable D call. The CDR3 is 19 amino acids. Germline V gene sequence: CDR1 DFQATT, CDR2 SNEGSKA (reference sequence). With 2 bases removed from V and 0 bases from J, the gap between germline ends came to 25 bases. The CDR3 reads CSARPRVIGNRALNTEAFF. The CDR3 nucleotides are TGCAGTGCTAGACCCCGAGTCATCGGGAACCGAGCCTTGAACACTGAAGCTTTCTTT.